This T cell receptor beta chain is from a study of T-cell memory formation after mild COVID-19. Study overall: Largely donor-specific sequence clusters came from a couple of donors.

V was clipped by 1 base and J by 6 bases, with 12 bases between them. The CDR3 runs 13 residues. Germline V gene data show CDR1 as DFQATT and CDR2 as SNEGSKA (reference sequence). One entry per CDR3 protein results from TCRdb running MiXCR on the 5' RACE reads. This repertoire shows some 190,000 distinct CDR3 sequences, 15% to 20% found once; its top ten account for 2.4%. This clonotype was seen many times. This clonotype originated in an adult woman who had mild COVID-19 (a few samples of this study predate the infection). Cell type and time point are not known. This chain connects TRBV20-1 to TRBJ2-5, with TRBD1 as a possible D gene (5 bases). The specimen was PBMCs or a T cell subset sorted from them (not recorded which). DNA of the CDR3: TGCAGTGCTAGAGGGGGCCCTTCGCAGACCCAGTACTTC. This translates into CSARGGPSQTQYF.